This is a list of T cell receptor beta chains from one sample in a study of technical replicates of blood from a few donors. Data came from immunoSEQ multiplex PCR; TCRdb stores just in-frame clones and leaves some out. This table holds about 80,000 clones, 80% to 95% found once. Input material: T cells isolated from PBMCs. These receptors were collected from a human donor in good health. The CDR3 runs from the conserved cysteine through the conserved F or W. A D gene is named only where the DNA matches it firmly. Where a row states a size, it is once, few, many or the class of an expanded clone; other rows omit it.

J gene,V gene,D gene,clone size,CDR3 protein,CDR3 DNA
TRBJ2-2,TRBV18,TRBD2,few,CASSPGLARAGELFF,TGTGCCAGCTCACCAGGACTAGCCCGCGCCGGGGAGCTGTTTTTT
TRBJ1-2,TRBV12-5,.,.,CASGLVSGPLWSYTF,TGTGCTAGTGGTTTGGTGAGCGGGCCGTTATGGAGCTACACCTTC
TRBJ1-1,TRBV5-4,.,.,CASSLGVRTEAFF,TGTGCCAGCAGCTTAGGGGTAAGGACTGAAGCTTTCTTT
TRBJ2-7,TRBV5-6,TRBD1,.,CASSSPGQGTYEQYF,TGTGCCAGCAGCTCACCGGGACAGGGTACTTACGAGCAGTACTTC
TRBJ2-3,TRBV28,TRBD2,.,CASRAGGGTDTQYF,TGTGCCAGCAGAGCGGGAGGGGGCACAGATACGCAGTATTTT
TRBJ2-1,TRBV27,TRBD2,.,CASSPLLAGNDEQFF,TGTGCCAGCAGTCCACTACTAGCGGGAAACGATGAGCAGTTCTTC
TRBJ2-1,TRBV7-8,TRBD2,.,CASSLAGTSANEQFF,TGTGCCAGCAGCTTAGCCGGGACTAGCGCTAATGAGCAGTTCTTC
TRBJ2-7,TRBV10-3,.,.,CAISESSTGNSYEQYF,TGTGCCATCAGTGAGTCGAGTACAGGGAACTCCTACGAGCAGTACTTC
TRBJ2-3,TRBV4-3,.,.,CASSQDFDRHSSDTQYF,TGCGCCAGCAGCCAAGATTTCGACAGGCATAGCTCTGATACGCAGTATTTT
TRBJ2-1,TRBV27,.,.,CASRFLVTSYNEQFF,TGTGCCAGCAGGTTTCTAGTGACTTCATACAATGAGCAGTTCTTC
TRBJ2-1,TRBV7-2,TRBD2,.,CASSLARTGGPGEQFF,TGTGCCAGCAGCTTAGCGCGGACGGGAGGGCCTGGTGAGCAGTTCTTC
TRBJ2-7,TRBV9,TRBD2,once,CASSVEWRGNEQYF,TGTGCCAGCAGCGTAGAGTGGCGGGGGAACGAGCAGTACTTC
TRBJ2-7,TRBV29-1,.,.,CSVAQGLSYEQYF,TGCAGCGTCGCACAGGGATTGTCGTACGAGCAGTACTTC
TRBJ1-5,TRBV5-7,TRBD1,.,CASSYSQGASNQPQHF,TGTGCCAGCAGCTACTCGCAGGGGGCTAGCAATCAGCCCCAGCATTTT
TRBJ2-7,TRBV4-1,.,.,CASSQVVSRPYEQYF,TGCGCCAGCAGCCAAGTTGTTAGCAGACCCTACGAGCAGTACTTC
TRBJ1-2,TRBV9,TRBD1,.,CASRLQGDTYGYTF,TGTGCCAGCAGATTACAGGGGGATACCTATGGCTACACCTTC
TRBJ2-2,TRBV5-1,TRBD2,.,CASSLPAGGTTGELFF,TGCGCCAGCAGCCTTCCCGCGGGGGGTACCACCGGGGAGCTGTTTTTT
TRBJ2-7,TRBV27,TRBD2,.,CASTWGRDHLSYEQYF,TGTGCCAGCACCTGGGGGAGGGATCACCTTTCCTACGAGCAGTACTTC
TRBJ2-7,TRBV5-8,TRBD2,.,CASSSRGGGRSYEQYF,TGTGCCAGCAGCTCCCGTGGGGGCGGGAGGTCTTACGAGCAGTACTTC
TRBJ1-2,TRBV9,TRBD1,.,CASSVDGGQGYGYTF,TGTGCCAGCAGCGTAGATGGAGGACAGGGGTATGGCTACACCTTC
TRBJ1-4,TRBV11-3,.,.,CASTTSDGVNEKLFF,TGTGCCAGCACCACCTCGGACGGGGTTAATGAAAAACTGTTTTTT
TRBJ2-7,TRBV21-1,.,.,CASSKRLPYEQYF,TGTGCCAGCAGCAAACGTCTCCCCTACGAGCAGTACTTC
TRBJ1-5,TRBV28,.,.,CASSLRNQPQHF,TGTGCCAGCAGTTTACGGAATCAGCCCCAGCATTTT
TRBJ1-2,TRBV11-2,.,once,CASSSLQGLARGYTF,TGTGCCAGCAGCTCCTTACAGGGTCTCGCTCGGGGCTACACCTTC
TRBJ2-7,TRBV10-3,.,.,CATGIDVASYEQYF,TGTGCCACGGGAATCGACGTAGCCTCCTACGAGCAGTACTTC
TRBJ1-1,TRBV9,.,.,CASSAQQENTEAFF,TGTGCCAGCAGCGCCCAACAGGAGAACACTGAAGCTTTCTTT
TRBJ2-3,TRBV25-1,TRBD2,.,CASQFLADTDTQYF,TGTGCCAGCCAGTTCCTAGCGGACACAGATACGCAGTATTTT
TRBJ1-4,TRBV5-1,.,.,CASSLTGIREKLFF,TGCGCCAGCAGCTTAACAGGGATACGAGAAAAACTGTTTTTT
TRBJ2-7,TRBV9,.,.,CASSVSVGDEQYF,TGTGCCAGCAGCGTAAGTGTTGGAGACGAGCAGTACTTC
TRBJ2-2,TRBV6-4,TRBD2,.,CASILLGLAGHTGELFF,TGTGCCAGCATCCTCCTGGGGCTAGCGGGACACACCGGGGAGCTGTTTTTT
TRBJ1-5,TRBV19,.,once,CASNGGDSNQPQHF,TGTGCCAGTAATGGGGGGGACAGCAATCAGCCCCAGCATTTT
TRBJ2-1,TRBV29-1,.,.,CSIRGNEQFF,TGCAGCATCAGGGGCAATGAGCAGTTCTTC
TRBJ2-1,TRBV5-1,TRBD1,.,CASSPGTGGPQYNEQFF,TGCGCCAGCAGCCCCGGGACAGGGGGCCCCCAATACAATGAGCAGTTCTTC
TRBJ1-2,TRBV28,TRBD1,.,CASSLIRQGAYTF,TGTGCCAGCAGTTTAATTCGGCAGGGGGCCTACACCTTC
TRBJ2-3,TRBV4-1,TRBD2,once,CASSQPHLAGVLTYTQYF,TGCGCCAGCAGCCAACCCCACCTAGCGGGAGTGCTGACCTATACGCAGTATTTT
TRBJ2-1,TRBV11-3,.,.,CASSLAAGSNEQFF,TGTGCCAGCAGCTTAGCTGCGGGTTCCAATGAGCAGTTCTTC
TRBJ1-1,TRBV28,.,.,CASSPTRGMNTEAFF,TGTGCCAGCAGCCCCACCAGGGGAATGAACACTGAAGCTTTCTTT
TRBJ1-1,TRBV7-9,.,.,CASSVNTEAFF,TGTGCCAGCAGTGTAAACACTGAAGCTTTCTTT
TRBJ2-1,TRBV7-2,TRBD2,.,CASSLAAGTSGRRDEQFF,TGTGCCAGCAGCTTAGCAGCCGGGACTAGCGGGAGGAGGGATGAGCAGTTCTTC
TRBJ2-1,TRBV4-3,TRBD2,.,CASSLLAASYNEQFF,TGCGCCAGCAGCCTACTAGCGGCTTCCTACAATGAGCAGTTCTTC
TRBJ2-1,TRBV2,TRBD2,.,CASSEEGAGDYNEQFF,TGTGCCAGCAGTGAAGAAGGAGCGGGAGATTACAATGAGCAGTTCTTC
TRBJ2-7,TRBV29-1,.,.,CSVELGGFYEQYF,TGCAGCGTTGAGTTAGGGGGTTTCTACGAGCAGTACTTC
TRBJ2-1,TRBV6-5,TRBD2,.,CASSYWGLAGDNEQFF,TGTGCCAGCAGTTACTGGGGACTAGCGGGAGACAATGAGCAGTTCTTC
TRBJ2-1,TRBV28,TRBD2,few,CASSFAGGGSNEQFF,TGTGCCAGCAGTTTTGCGGGGGGCGGTAGTAATGAGCAGTTCTTC
TRBJ2-7,TRBV18,.,.,CASSPPGATPYEQYF,TGTGCCAGCTCACCCCCAGGGGCCACCCCCTACGAGCAGTACTTC
TRBJ2-1,TRBV7-3,TRBD1,once,CASRTGTGGVDEQFF,TGTGCCAGCAGGACCGGGACAGGGGGCGTAGATGAGCAGTTCTTC
TRBJ2-1,TRBV7-9,.,.,CASSLSNNNEQFF,TGTGCCAGCAGCTTGTCCAACAACAATGAGCAGTTCTTC
TRBJ2-7,TRBV2,.,.,CASSVEPYEQYF,TGTGCCAGCAGTGTGGAGCCCTACGAGCAGTACTTC
TRBJ2-1,TRBV9,TRBD2,.,CASSVGLAAYNEQFF,TGTGCCAGCAGCGTAGGGCTAGCGGCCTACAATGAGCAGTTCTTC
TRBJ1-1,TRBV29-1,.,.,CSVVDLGNTEAFF,TGCAGCGTTGTAGATCTCGGTAACACTGAAGCTTTCTTT
TRBJ2-7,TRBV6-5,.,.,CASSYQGPPYEQYF,TGTGCCAGCAGTTACCAGGGTCCGCCCTACGAGCAGTACTTC
TRBJ1-1,TRBV25-1,.,.,CASSESPNTEAFF,TGTGCCAGCAGTGAGTCTCCGAACACTGAAGCTTTCTTT